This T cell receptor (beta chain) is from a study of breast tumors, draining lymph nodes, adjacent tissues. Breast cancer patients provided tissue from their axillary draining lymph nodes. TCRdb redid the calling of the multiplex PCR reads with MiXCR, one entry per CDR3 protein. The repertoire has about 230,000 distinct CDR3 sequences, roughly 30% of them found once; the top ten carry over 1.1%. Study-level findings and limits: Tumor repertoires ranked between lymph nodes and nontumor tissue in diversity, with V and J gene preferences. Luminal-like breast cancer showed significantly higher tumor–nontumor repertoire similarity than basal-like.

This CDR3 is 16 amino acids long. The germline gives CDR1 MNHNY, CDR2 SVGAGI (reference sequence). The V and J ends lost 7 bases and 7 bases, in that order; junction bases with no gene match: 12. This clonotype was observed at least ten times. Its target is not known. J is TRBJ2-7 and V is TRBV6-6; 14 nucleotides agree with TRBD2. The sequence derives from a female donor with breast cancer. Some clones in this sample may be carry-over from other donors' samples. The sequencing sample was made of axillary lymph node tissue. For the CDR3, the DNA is TGTGCCAGCACCCAAATCGGACTAGCGGGAGGAAGGGAGCAGTACTTC. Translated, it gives CASTQIGLAGGREQYF.